These T cell receptor beta chains were read from a single sample in a study of blood T cell repertoires in COVID-19. Assay: immunoSEQ multiplex PCR; the TCRdb copy retains only in-frame clones and omits some. The sample includes 220,000 or so clones, over 60% of them seen just once. Sequencing was done on a sample of peripheral blood. These receptors were obtained from a woman aged 70 to 79 with acute or convalescent COVID-19. CDR3s include the opening cysteine and the closing phenylalanine or tryptophan. The order of the fields is CDR3 DNA, CDR3 protein, D gene, J gene, CDR3 length, clone size, V gene. A D gene is named only where the DNA matches it firmly. Clone size is shown for a subset of rows, as once, few, many or a class of expanded clone.

TGTGCCAGCAGCTTAGGAGCGGGAGAGCTGGGTGAGCAGTTCTTC CASSLGAGELGEQFF TRBD2 TRBJ2-1 15 - TRBV11-3
TGTGCCAGCAGCCAAGGGGTAAACCGGGGCACCGGGGAGCTGTTTTTT CASSQGVNRGTGELFF - TRBJ2-2 16 - TRBV4-2
TGTGCCAGCAGTGAGAACCTAGAATACGAGCAGTACTTC CASSENLEYEQYF - TRBJ2-7 13 - TRBV2
TGCGCCAGCAGCAACGGGACTAGCATACACGAGCAGTACTTC CASSNGTSIHEQYF TRBD2 TRBJ2-7 14 - TRBV5-1
TGTGCCAGCAGCCGGACGGAAATAGGGGCAGATACGCAGTATTTT CASSRTEIGADTQYF - TRBJ2-3 15 few TRBV5-6
TGTGCCAGAAGCTGCGCCACCGGGACAGGGGAGGGCTATGGCTACACCTTC CARSCATGTGEGYGYTF TRBD1 TRBJ1-2 17 - TRBV5-3
TGTGCCAGCAGTCGACAGGGTGACACTGAAGCTTTCTTT CASSRQGDTEAFF TRBD1 TRBJ1-1 13 - TRBV6-5
TGTGCCAGCAGTTGGAGGCCACCAGGCGCCGTTAATGAAAAACTGTTTTTT CASSWRPPGAVNEKLFF - TRBJ1-4 17 - TRBV28
TGTGCCAGCTCACCACTGACAGGGGGCACAGATACGCAGTATTTT CASSPLTGGTDTQYF TRBD1 TRBJ2-3 15 - TRBV18
TGTGCCATCCAACCGGGAGTAGGGAATGAGCAGTTCTTC CAIQPGVGNEQFF - TRBJ2-1 13 - TRBV10-3
TGTGCCAGTTCTTCCCTTAGCGGGAGTACTCAAGAGACCCAGTACTTC CASSSLSGSTQETQYF TRBD2 TRBJ2-5 16 once TRBV27
TGTGCCACCAGCAGAGGGGGCAGGGGGCATACGGAGGATGGCTACACCTTC CATSRGGRGHTEDGYTF TRBD1 TRBJ1-2 17 once TRBV15
TGCGCCAGCAGCTTCGGACTAGGTGGTGAAACTGAAGCTTTCTTT CASSFGLGGETEAFF - TRBJ1-1 15 few TRBV5-1
TGTGCCAGTAGTATGGGACAGCTAAACACTGAAGCTTTCTTT CASSMGQLNTEAFF TRBD1 TRBJ1-1 14 - TRBV19
TGTGCCAGCAGCCAAGAAGTGAGAATAGCTGCTTACTCTGGGGCCAACGTCCTGACTTTC CASSQEVRIAAYSGANVLTF - TRBJ2-6 20 - TRBV3-1/TRBV3-2
TGTGCCAGCATACCTCAGGAGGGACGGGTTAATGAAAAACTGTTTTTT CASIPQEGRVNEKLFF - TRBJ1-4 16 once TRBV28